These T cell receptor beta chains were read from a single sample in a study of blood T cell repertoires in COVID-19. Clones were sequenced by immunoSEQ multiplex PCR, and TCRdb holds only the in-frame ones, with some missing. The sample gives some 180,000 clones, 88% of which show up once; over 2% is in the top ten. The material sequenced was peripheral blood. Source of these receptors: a man aged 50 to 59 who had recovered from COVID-19. Each CDR3 is given with its conserved first and last residue.

J gene: TRBJ2-7
V gene: TRBV2
CDR3 protein: CASRVSYEQYF

J gene: TRBJ2-5
V gene: TRBV14
CDR3 protein: CASSQGDRGLSQETQYF

J gene: TRBJ1-1
V gene: TRBV27
CDR3 protein: CASSLIGGSVTEAFF

J gene: TRBJ1-4
V gene: TRBV9
CDR3 protein: CASSDRDSIFSTNEKLFF

J gene: TRBJ1-6
V gene: TRBV19
CDR3 protein: CASSIKALLRPNSPLHF

J gene: TRBJ2-3
V gene: TRBV6-2/TRBV6-3
CDR3 protein: CASSYLGISGPDTQYF

J gene: TRBJ2-7
V gene: TRBV5-1
CDR3 protein: CASSLYGINEQYF

J gene: TRBJ1-1
V gene: TRBV4-3
CDR3 protein: CASSQARNTEAFF

J gene: TRBJ1-1
V gene: TRBV7-2
CDR3 protein: CASSPDLGTNTEAFF

J gene: TRBJ1-5
V gene: TRBV19
CDR3 protein: CASSDDTVSNQPQHF

J gene: TRBJ2-7
V gene: TRBV28
CDR3 protein: CASSFPTGIFSYEQYF

J gene: TRBJ2-2
V gene: TRBV5-1
CDR3 protein: CASRAGTLNTGELFF

J gene: TRBJ2-3
V gene: TRBV5-1
CDR3 protein: CASSLRTITDTQYF

J gene: TRBJ1-4
V gene: TRBV19
CDR3 protein: CASSSTGKSNEKLFF

J gene: TRBJ1-4
V gene: TRBV6-5
CDR3 protein: CASKTGGASNEKLFF

J gene: TRBJ2-7
V gene: TRBV29-1
CDR3 protein: CSVEIGDRGFYEQYF

J gene: TRBJ1-5
V gene: TRBV19
CDR3 protein: CASSHISTTNQPQHF

J gene: TRBJ2-7
V gene: TRBV6-5
CDR3 protein: CASTQRSPYEQYF

J gene: TRBJ2-7
V gene: TRBV2
CDR3 protein: CASSRPLKRDRGFDEQYF

J gene: TRBJ1-1
V gene: TRBV5-6
CDR3 protein: CASSSTYGTEAFF

J gene: TRBJ2-3
V gene: TRBV9
CDR3 protein: CASTALASSTDTQYF

J gene: TRBJ2-1
V gene: TRBV19
CDR3 protein: CASSVTWTGGNEQFF

J gene: TRBJ1-1
V gene: TRBV19
CDR3 protein: CASSIQFMNTEAFF

J gene: TRBJ1-5
V gene: TRBV19
CDR3 protein: CASSPPGDRGNQPQHF

J gene: TRBJ2-3
V gene: TRBV9
CDR3 protein: CASSVVGGPGNTQYF

J gene: TRBJ1-3
V gene: TRBV5-5
CDR3 protein: CASSWAFLGPGNTIYF

J gene: TRBJ2-2
V gene: TRBV10-3
CDR3 protein: CAISERGSGGNTGELFF

J gene: TRBJ2-7
V gene: TRBV27
CDR3 protein: CASSLRGQGFEQYF

J gene: TRBJ2-3
V gene: TRBV3-1/TRBV3-2
CDR3 protein: CASSQGGQGTDTQYF

J gene: TRBJ2-2
V gene: TRBV5-1
CDR3 protein: CASKTGGDTGELFF

J gene: TRBJ1-6
V gene: TRBV11-2
CDR3 protein: CASSFSQTTGNNSPLHF

J gene: TRBJ2-6
V gene: TRBV5-1
CDR3 protein: CASSLVGAGVSGANVLTF